This T cell receptor beta chain was captured by sequencing in a study of blood T cell repertoires in COVID-19. In the study overall: COVID-19 samples, acute and convalescent, were from the United States, Italy and Spain. T cells, B-cell-depleted T cells, or PBMCs supplied cDNA or gDNA.

Sequencing used immunoSEQ multiplex PCR; TCRdb keeps in-frame clones, though not all of them. The sample includes hundreds of thousands of clones, approximately 90% of them seen just once. Trimming removed 3 bases at V and 5 bases at J, with 10 bases between. The CDR3 consists of 13 residues. Looked up from germline, CDR1 is SNHLY and CDR2 is FYNNEI. Cohorts were assigned according to the clinical history that participants reported. Recovered status applied to Cohort 3 donors who had two consecutive negative PCRs. It also applied to those with clearance or with symptom resolution. This clone has only one observation.

This sequence was found in a man younger than 45 who had recovered from COVID-19. The sample comprised PBMCs or T cells enriched from blood (not recorded which). The rearrangement links TRBV2 to TRBJ1-1; possibly TRBD1 for D (5 bases). In DNA, the CDR3 is TGTGCCAGCAGTGATCGCAGGGAAACTGAAGCTTTCTTT. This sequence encodes CASSDRRETEAFF.